This TCR beta chain was documented in a study of blood T cell repertoires in COVID-19. On the study more broadly: The United States, Italy and Spain were the sources of the acute and convalescent COVID-19 samples.

Germline V gives CDR1 MGHRA, CDR2 YSYEKL. The J segment lost 9 bases and the V segment lost 2 bases, leaving 9 bases of the junction unmatched. The CDR3 runs 16 residues. As originally analysed: From reference gene primer amplification, estimates of nucleated cell counts were derived. The table came from immunoSEQ multiplex PCR; TCRdb's copy has only in-frame clones and leaves some out. The V and J calls and clone size come from that table; D and trimming were worked out from the DNA. Here the sample spans about 170,000 clones, 88% being singletons. The chain employs TRBV4-1 and TRBJ2-2, with 10 bases that match TRBD1. This TCR was sampled from a man aged 50 to 59 who had recovered from COVID-19. Sequences were obtained from peripheral blood. CDR3 loop: CASSQRGQGSPRELFF. CDR3 in DNA: TGCGCCAGCAGCCAAAGGGGACAGGGGTCCCCTCGGGAGCTGTTTTTT.